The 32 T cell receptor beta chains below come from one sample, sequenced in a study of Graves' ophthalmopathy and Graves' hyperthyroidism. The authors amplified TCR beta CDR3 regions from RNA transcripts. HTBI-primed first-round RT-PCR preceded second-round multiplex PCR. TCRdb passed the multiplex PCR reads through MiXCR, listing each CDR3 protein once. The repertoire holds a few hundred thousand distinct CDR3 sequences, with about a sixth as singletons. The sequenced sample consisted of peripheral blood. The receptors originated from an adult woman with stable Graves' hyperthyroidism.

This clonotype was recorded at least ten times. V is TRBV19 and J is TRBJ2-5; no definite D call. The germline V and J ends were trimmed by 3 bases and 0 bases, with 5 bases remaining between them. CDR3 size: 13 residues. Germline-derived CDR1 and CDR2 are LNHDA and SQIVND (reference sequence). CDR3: CASSMTYQETQYF. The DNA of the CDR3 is TGTGCCAGTAGTATGACATACCAAGAGACCCAGTACTTC.

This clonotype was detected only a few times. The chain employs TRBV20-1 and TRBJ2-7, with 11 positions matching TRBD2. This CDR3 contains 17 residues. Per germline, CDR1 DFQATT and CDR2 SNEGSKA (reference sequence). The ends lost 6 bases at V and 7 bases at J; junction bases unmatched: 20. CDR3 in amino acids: CSAPTLAGGHGGVEQYF. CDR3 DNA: TGCAGTGCCCCCACATTAGCGGGAGGGCACGGGGGGGTAGAGCAGTACTTC.

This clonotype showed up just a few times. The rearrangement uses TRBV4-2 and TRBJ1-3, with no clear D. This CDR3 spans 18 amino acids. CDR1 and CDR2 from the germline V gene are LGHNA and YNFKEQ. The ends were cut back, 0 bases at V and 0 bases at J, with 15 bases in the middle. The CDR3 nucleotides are TGTGCCAGCAGCCAAGATGGTGGCATTACCTACTCTGGAAACACCATATATTTT. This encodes CASSQDGGITYSGNTIYF.

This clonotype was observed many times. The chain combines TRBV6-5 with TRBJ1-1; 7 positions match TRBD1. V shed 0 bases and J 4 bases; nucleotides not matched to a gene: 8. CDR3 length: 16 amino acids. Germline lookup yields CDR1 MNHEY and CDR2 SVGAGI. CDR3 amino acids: CASSYSRGRGFTEAFF. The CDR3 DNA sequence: TGTGCCAGCAGTTACTCTCGGGGCAGGGGGTTCACTGAAGCTTTCTTT.

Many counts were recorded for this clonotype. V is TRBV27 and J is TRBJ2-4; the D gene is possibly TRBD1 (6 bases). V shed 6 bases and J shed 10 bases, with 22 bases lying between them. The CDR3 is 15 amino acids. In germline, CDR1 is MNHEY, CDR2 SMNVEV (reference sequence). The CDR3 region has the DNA TGTGCCAGCAGCTCTACAGGGAATCTTAGGGGGATTCAGTACTTC. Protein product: CASSSTGNLRGIQYF.

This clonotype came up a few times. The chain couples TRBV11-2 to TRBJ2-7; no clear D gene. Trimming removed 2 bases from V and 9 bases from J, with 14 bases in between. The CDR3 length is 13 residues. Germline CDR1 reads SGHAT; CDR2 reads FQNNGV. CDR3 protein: CASSLSSTMGQYF. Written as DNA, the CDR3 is TGTGCCAGCAGCTTATCGTCGACGATGGGGCAGTACTTC.

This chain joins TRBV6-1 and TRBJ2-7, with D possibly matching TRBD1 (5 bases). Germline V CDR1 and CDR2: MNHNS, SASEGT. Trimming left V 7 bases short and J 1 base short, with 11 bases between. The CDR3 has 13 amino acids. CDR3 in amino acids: CASILDRSYEQYF. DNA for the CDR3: TGTGCCAGCATCCTCGACAGATCCTACGAGCAGTACTTC.

CDR3 coding DNA: TGTGCCAGCAGTCCGTCAGGGACTAACTATGGCTACACCTTC. Amino acid sequence: CASSPSGTNYGYTF. The gene calls are TRBV27 and TRBJ1-2; TRBD1 might be the D (5 bases). The V gene's germline CDR1 is MNHEY and CDR2 SMNVEV (reference sequence). The germline V and J ends were trimmed by 5 bases and 0 bases, with 10 bases remaining between them. This CDR3 has 14 amino acids.

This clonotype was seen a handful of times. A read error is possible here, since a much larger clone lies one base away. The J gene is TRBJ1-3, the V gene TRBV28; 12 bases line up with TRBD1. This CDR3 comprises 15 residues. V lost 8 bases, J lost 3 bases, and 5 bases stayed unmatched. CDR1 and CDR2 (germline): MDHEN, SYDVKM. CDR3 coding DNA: TGTGCCAGCCTGGGACAGGGGGCAGGTGGAAACACCATATATTTT. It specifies CASLGQGAGGNTIYF. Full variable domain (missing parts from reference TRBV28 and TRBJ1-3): DVKVTQSSRYLVKRTGEKVFLECVQDMDHENMFWYRQDPGLGLRLIYFSYDVKMKEKGDIPEGYSVSREKKERFSLILESASTNQTSMYLCASLGQGAGGNTIYFGEGSWLTVV.

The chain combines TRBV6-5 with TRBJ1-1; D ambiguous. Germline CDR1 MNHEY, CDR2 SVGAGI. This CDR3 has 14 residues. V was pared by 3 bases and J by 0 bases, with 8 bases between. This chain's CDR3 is CASSYRSMNTEAFF. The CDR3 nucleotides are TGTGCCAGCAGTTATCGCAGTATGAACACTGAAGCTTTCTTT.

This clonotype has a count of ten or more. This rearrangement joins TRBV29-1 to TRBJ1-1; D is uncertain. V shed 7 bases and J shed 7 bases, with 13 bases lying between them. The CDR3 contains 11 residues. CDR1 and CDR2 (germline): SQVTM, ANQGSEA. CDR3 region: CSAAQLGEAFF. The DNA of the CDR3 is TGCAGCGCCGCCCAGTTAGGTGAAGCTTTCTTT. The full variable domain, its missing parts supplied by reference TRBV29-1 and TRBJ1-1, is SAVISQKPSRDICQRGTSLTIQCQVDSQVTMMFWYRQQPGQSLTLIATANQGSEATYESGFVIDKFPISRPNLTFSTLTVSNMSPEDSSIYLCSAAQLGEAFFGQGTRLTVV.

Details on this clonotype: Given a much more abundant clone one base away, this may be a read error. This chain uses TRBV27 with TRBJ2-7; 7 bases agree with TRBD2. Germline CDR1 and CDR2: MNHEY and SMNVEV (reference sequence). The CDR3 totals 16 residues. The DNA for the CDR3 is TGTGCCAGCAGCCCCCACAGCGGGACGCCCTCCTACGAGCAGTGCTTC. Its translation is CASSPHSGTPSYEQCF.

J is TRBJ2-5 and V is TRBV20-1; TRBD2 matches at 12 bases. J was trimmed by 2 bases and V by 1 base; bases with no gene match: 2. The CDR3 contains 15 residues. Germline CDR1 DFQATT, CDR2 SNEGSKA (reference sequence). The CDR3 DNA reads TGCAGTGCTAGAGGGACTAGCGGGGAACAAGAGACCCAGTACTTC. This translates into CSARGTSGEQETQYF.

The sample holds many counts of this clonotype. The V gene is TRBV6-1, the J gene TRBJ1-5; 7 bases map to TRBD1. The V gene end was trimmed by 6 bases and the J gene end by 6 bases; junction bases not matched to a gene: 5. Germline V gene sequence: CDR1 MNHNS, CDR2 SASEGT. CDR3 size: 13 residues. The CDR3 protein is CASSSTGIQPQHF. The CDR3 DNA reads TGTGCCAGCAGCTCGACAGGGATTCAGCCCCAGCATTTT.

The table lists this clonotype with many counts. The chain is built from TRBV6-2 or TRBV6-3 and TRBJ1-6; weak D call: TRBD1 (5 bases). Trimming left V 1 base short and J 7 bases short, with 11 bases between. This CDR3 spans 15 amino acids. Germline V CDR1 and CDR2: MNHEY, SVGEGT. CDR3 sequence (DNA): TGTGCCAGCAGTTACTTCCGCAGGGTGAATTCACCCCTCCACTTT. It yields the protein CASSYFRRVNSPLHF.

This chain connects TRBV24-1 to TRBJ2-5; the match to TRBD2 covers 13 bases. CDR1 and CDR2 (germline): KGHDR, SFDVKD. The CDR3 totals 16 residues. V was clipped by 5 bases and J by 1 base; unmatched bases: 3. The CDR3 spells CATSGGLAGPQETQYF. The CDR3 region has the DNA TGTGCCACCAGTGGGGGACTAGCGGGACCCCAAGAGACCCAGTACTTC.

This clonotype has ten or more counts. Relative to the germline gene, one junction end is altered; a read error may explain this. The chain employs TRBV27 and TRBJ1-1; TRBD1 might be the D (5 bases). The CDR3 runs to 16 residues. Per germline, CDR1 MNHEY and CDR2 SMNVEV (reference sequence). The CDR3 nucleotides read TGTGCCAGCAGTTTAACTCGACAGCCCATGAACACCGAAGCTTTCTTT. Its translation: CASSLTRQPMNTEAFF.

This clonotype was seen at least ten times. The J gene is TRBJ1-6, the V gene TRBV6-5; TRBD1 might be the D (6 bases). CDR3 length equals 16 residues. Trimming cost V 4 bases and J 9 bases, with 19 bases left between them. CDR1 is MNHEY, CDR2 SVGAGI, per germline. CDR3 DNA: TGTGCCAGCAGTTGGGCTGCAGGGGCCGGGGGTTCACCCCTCCACTTT. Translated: CASSWAAGAGGSPLHF.

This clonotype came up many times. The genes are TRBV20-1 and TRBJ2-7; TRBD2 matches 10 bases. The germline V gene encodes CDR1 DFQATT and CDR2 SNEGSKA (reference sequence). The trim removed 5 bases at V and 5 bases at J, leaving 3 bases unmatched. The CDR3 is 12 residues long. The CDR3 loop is CSAEREGHEQYF. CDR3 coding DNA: TGCAGTGCTGAGCGGGAGGGCCACGAGCAGTACTTC.

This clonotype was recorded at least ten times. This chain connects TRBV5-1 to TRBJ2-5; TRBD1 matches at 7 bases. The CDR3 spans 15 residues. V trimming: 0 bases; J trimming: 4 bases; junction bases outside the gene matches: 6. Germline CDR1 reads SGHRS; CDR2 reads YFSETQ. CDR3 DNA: TGCGCCAGCAGCTTGGAAACAGGGGCCTTAGAGACCCAGTACTTC. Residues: CASSLETGALETQYF.

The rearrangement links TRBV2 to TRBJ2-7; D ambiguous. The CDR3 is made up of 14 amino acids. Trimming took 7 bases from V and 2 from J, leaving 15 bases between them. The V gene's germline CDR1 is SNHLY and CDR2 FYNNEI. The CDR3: CASKLSFLPYEQYF. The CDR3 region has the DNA TGTGCCAGCAAGCTCTCTTTTCTCCCCTACGAGCAGTACTTC.

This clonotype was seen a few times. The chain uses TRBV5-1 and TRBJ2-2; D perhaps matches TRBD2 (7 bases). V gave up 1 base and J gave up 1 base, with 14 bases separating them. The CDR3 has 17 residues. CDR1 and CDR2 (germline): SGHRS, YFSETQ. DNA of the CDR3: TGCGCCAGCAGCTTGAGGCGGGAGACAGGGAACACCGGGGAGCTGTTTTTT. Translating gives CASSLRRETGNTGELFF. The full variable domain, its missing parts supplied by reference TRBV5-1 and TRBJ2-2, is KAGVTQTPRYLIKTRGQQVTLSCSPISGHRSVSWYQQTPGQGLQFLFEYFSETQRNKGNFPGRFSGRQFSNSRSEMNVSTLELGDSALYLCASSLRRETGNTGELFFGEGSRLTVL.

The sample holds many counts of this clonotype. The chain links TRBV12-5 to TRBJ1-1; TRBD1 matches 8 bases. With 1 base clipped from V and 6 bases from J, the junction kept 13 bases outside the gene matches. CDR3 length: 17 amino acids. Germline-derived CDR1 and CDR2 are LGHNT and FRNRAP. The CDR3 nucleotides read TGTGCTAGTGGTTTGGACAGGACAGGGTGGGGGGTGCCTGAAGCTTTCTTT. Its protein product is CASGLDRTGWGVPEAFF.

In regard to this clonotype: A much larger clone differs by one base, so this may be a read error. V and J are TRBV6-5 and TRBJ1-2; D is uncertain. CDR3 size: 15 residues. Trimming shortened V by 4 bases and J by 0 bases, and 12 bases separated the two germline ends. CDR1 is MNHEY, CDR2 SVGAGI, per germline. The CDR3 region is CASSSPTDTNYGYTF. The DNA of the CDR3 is TGTGCCAGCAGTTCCCCGACCGATACTAACTATGGCTACACCTTC.

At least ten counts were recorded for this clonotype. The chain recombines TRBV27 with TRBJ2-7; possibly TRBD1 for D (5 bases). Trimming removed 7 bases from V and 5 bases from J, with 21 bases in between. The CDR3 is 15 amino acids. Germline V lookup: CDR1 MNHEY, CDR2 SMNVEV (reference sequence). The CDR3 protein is CASNAWGGRAHEQYF. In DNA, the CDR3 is TGTGCCAGCAACGCCTGGGGTGGCAGGGCTCACGAGCAGTACTTC.

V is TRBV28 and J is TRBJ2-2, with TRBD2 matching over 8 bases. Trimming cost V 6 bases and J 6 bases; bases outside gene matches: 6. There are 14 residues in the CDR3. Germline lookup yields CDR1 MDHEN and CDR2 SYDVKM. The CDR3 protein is CASRAGASPGELFF. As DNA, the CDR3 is TGTGCCAGCAGAGCGGGAGCATCCCCCGGGGAGCTGTTTTTT.

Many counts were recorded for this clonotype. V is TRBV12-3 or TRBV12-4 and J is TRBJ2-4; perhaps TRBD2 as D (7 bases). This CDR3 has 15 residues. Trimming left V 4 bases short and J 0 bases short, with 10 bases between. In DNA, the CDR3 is TGTGCCAGCAGTTCGGGGGGCCAAGCCAAAAACATTCAGTACTTC. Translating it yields CASSSGGQAKNIQYF.

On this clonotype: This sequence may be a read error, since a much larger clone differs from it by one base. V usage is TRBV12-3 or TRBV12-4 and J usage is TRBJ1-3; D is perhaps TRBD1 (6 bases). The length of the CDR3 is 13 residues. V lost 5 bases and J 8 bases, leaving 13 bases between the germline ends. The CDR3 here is CASSQGQLDTIYF. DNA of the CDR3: TGTGCCAGCAGTCAGGGGCAGTTAGACACCATATATTTT.

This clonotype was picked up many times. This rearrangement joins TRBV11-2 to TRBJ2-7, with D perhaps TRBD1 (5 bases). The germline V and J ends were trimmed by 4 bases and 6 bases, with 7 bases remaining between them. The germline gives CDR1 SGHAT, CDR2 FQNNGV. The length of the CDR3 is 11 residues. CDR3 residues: CASSSGPEQYF. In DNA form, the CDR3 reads TGTGCCAGCAGCTCAGGGCCCGAGCAGTACTTC.

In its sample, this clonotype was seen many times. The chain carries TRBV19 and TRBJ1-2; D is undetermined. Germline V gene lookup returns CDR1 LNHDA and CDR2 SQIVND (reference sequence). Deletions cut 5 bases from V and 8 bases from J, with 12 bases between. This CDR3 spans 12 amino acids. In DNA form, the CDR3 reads TGTGCCAGTAGTCTGAGGTCGGGAGGCTACACCTTC. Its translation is CASSLRSGGYTF.

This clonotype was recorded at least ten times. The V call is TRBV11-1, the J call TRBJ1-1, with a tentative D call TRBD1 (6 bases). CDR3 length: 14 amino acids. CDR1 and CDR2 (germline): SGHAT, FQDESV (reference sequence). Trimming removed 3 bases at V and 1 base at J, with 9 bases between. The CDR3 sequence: CASSFSGANTEAFF. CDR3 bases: TGTGCCAGCAGCTTTTCAGGGGCGAACACTGAAGCTTTCTTT.

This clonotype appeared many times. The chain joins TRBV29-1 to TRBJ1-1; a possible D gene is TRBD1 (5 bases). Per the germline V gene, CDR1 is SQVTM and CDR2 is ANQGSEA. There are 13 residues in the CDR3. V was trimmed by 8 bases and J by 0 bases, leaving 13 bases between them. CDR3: CSYGTAMNTEAFF. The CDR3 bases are TGCAGCTATGGGACGGCCATGAACACTGAAGCTTTCTTT. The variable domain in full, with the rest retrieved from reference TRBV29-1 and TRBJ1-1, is SAVISQKPSRDICQRGTSLTIQCQVDSQVTMMFWYRQQPGQSLTLIATANQGSEATYESGFVIDKFPISRPNLTFSTLTVSNMSPEDSSIYLCSYGTAMNTEAFFGQGTRLTVV.